This T cell receptor beta chain was recorded in a study of T cell clones after liver transplantation (dated by TCRdb to about 2019). Context from the whole study: Samples were obtained from ITN030ST, a randomized trial in which withdrawal of immunosuppression was attempted within 2 years of liver transplantation. After a pre-transplant mixed lymphocyte reaction, TCRbeta sequencing was used to pinpoint donor-reactive T cell clones, which were subsequently tracked in post-transplant blood. As an antigen-independent comparator for the donor-reactive sequences, third party-reactive TCRbeta sequences from pre-transplant MLRs were identified as well. Of the eight recipients, a few were HCV-positive, while the remaining recipients had been transplanted for non-autoimmune, non-viral indications. Until randomization at 12-24 months post-transplant, subjects were given standard immunosuppression, with no induction therapy. To count as tolerant, a recipient had to stay completely off immunosuppression for at least one year without liver enzymes climbing beyond twice the upper limit of normal. Blood samples were collected pre-transplant, then pre-randomization ahead of withdrawal, and finally post-randomization once withdrawal had either been completed or failed. Of the 8 liver transplant recipients making up the studied cohort, 3 were classified as tolerant and 5 as non-tolerant.

Turning to this clone: Its specific antigen is unknown. No much larger clonotype is one base removed from it; base qualities were not supplied.

According to the study, the label for this sample's time point signals: pre-transplant. Unstimulated PBMCs, after thawing, were stained for CD3, CD4 and CD8 and then FACS-sorted into CD3+CD4+ and CD3+CD8+ populations. Each of the 8 studied subjects was randomized to immunosuppression withdrawal. The Qiagen DNeasy Blood and Tissue Kit was used to isolate genomic DNA. The CDR3 runs 14 amino acids, cysteine and phenylalanine included. Just CDR3 DNA is preserved here, 42 bases in frame from base 1. Here V drops 4 bases and J drops 0 bases, and the junction holds 4 bases not matched to any gene. For CDR1 and CDR2, the germline V gene lists SGDLS and YYNGEE. What the research found in general, with its limitations: In two subjects, low numbers of available donor cells limited the measurable donor-reactive repertoire. Because allograft tissue specimens were not available, migration of donor-reactive T cells into the graft, rather than deletion, may have occurred. Donor-reactive sequences declined more than third party-reactive ones, suggesting partial antigen-specific deletion unrelated to withdrawal success. After accounting for repertoire turnover, donor-reactive detection was significantly reduced in 7 of 8 subjects for CD4 and 8 of 8 for CD8. The conclusions were considered preliminary, being limited by small, heterogeneous patient numbers and non-standardized post-transplant time points. In most of the 8 subjects, regardless of tolerance or HCV status, circulating donor-reactive CD4 TCRbeta sequences dropped significantly post-transplant.

High-throughput TCRbeta CDR3 sequencing of frozen genomic DNA was performed by immunoSEQ, including PCR amplification, mapping, bias correction and internal controls. As for how the authors treated the data: Only productive rearrangements were retained, with each unique TCRbeta sequence defined by its CDR3 nucleotide sequence together with its V and J gene. A sequence counted as donor-reactive only if the sequence showed at least 5-fold expansion in CFSE-low cells compared with unstimulated pre-transplant cells and had a frequency of at least 0.01%. To ensure at least 90% detection power, minimum frequency thresholds were set for each subject based on that subject's lowest-template unstimulated sample. Jensen-Shannon divergence between the top 1000 TCRbeta sequences post- versus pre-transplant served as the measure of repertoire turnover. Two-sided Fisher's exact tests were used to test for changes in how often donor-reactive sequences were detected. TCRdb obtained this table from immuneACCESS and retained in-frame rearrangements with V and J assigned. These tables miss some clones; where compared with another copy, unresolved V genes account for less than half of the shortfall, and the remainder is unexplained. The V and J calls and clone size were taken over from that table, and D and trimming were inferred from the DNA. For this sample there are roughly 100,000 clones; around 86% appear just once. The top ten hold approximately 0.99% of the sample.

The sequencing used CD4+ T cells from blood, collected before liver transplant. The chain links TRBV9 with TRBJ2-7; the central 7 bases match TRBD2. The TCR comes from a human donor who received a liver transplant. The nucleotides read TGTGCCAGCAGCTCCTTAGCGGGCTCCTACGAGCAGTACTTC. It is translated as CASSSLAGSYEQYF.